These 15 T cell receptor beta chains came from one sample sequenced in a study of glioma-infiltrating T cells after dendritic cell vaccination. This sample's time point: after dendritic cell vaccination, including at tumor progression/relapse. Produced via immunoSEQ multiplex PCR; TCRdb's table is partial and in-frame only. The repertoire has tens of thousands of clones, roughly 80% of them found once; the top ten carry 15% to 18%. This material consisted of blood, taken after dendritic cell vaccination. These receptors all stem from a human donor with glioblastoma.

This clone was picked up one time. The genes are TRBV5-8 and TRBJ2-1; TRBD1 is a possible D gene (5 bases). Trimming left V 5 bases short and J 5 bases short, with 11 bases between. Per the germline V gene, CDR1 is SGHTS and CDR2 is YDEGEE. The CDR3 extends over 13 amino acids. CDR3 nucleotide sequence: TGTGCCAGCAGTTTAGGGGTGGACAATGAGCAGTTCTTC. This encodes CASSLGVDNEQFF.

V and J are TRBV9 and TRBJ2-7; tentative D call: TRBD2 (6 bases). V lost 3 bases to trimming and J lost 6 bases, with 19 bases between them. The CDR3 loop spans 15 amino acids. Germline V CDR1 and CDR2: SGDLS, YYNGEE. CDR3 in amino acids: CASSEGPEGNAEQYF. CDR3 in DNA: TGTGCCAGCAGCGAAGGACCGGAGGGGAACGCCGAGCAGTACTTC.

This sequence joins TRBV5-6 and TRBJ1-2, with 12 bases fitting TRBD1. Germline trimming cut 4 bases from V and 4 bases from J; bases unmatched to any gene: 5. The CDR3 contains 15 residues. From germline, CDR1 is SGHDT and CDR2 YYEEEE. The CDR3, as DNA: TGTGCCAGCAGCGGAGGGACAGGGGGCCGCTATGGCTACACCTTC. Translating it yields CASSGGTGGRYGYTF.

This clone showed up just a few times. This chain links TRBV5-1 with TRBJ2-4, with D perhaps matching TRBD1 (6 bases). Trimming removed 6 bases from V and 2 bases from J, with 18 bases in between. The germline V gene encodes CDR1 SGHRS and CDR2 YFSETQ. The CDR3 sequence is 16 residues long. CDR3 in DNA: TGCGCCAGCACCCGCGGACAGCTAGGGTCCAAAAACATTCAGTACTTC. Translated, it gives CASTRGQLGSKNIQYF.

The CDR3 DNA is TGCGCCAGCAGCTTGGGGACAGGGTTAAATGAAAAACTGTTTTTT. Its protein product is CASSLGTGLNEKLFF. V and J are TRBV5-1 and TRBJ1-4, with 8 bases that match TRBD1. Germline V gene data show CDR1 as SGHRS and CDR2 as YFSETQ. CDR3 length: 15 residues. V lost 0 bases and J lost 5; bases outside the gene matches: 3.

This clone showed up just once. The gene calls are TRBV25-1 and TRBJ1-2; D is uncertain. V lost 1 base, J lost 2 bases, and 8 bases lay in between. This CDR3 has 14 residues. Germline values: CDR1 MGHDK, CDR2 SYGVNS. The CDR3 spells CASSEWYGNYGYTF. CDR3 coding DNA: TGTGCCAGCAGTGAATGGTACGGGAACTATGGCTACACCTTC.

The J gene is TRBJ2-3, the V gene TRBV30; TRBD2 is a possible D gene (6 bases). V lost 4 bases and J lost 8, with 19 bases in between. Germline CDR1 GTSNPN, CDR2 SVGIG (reference sequence). The CDR3 extends over 14 amino acids. The CDR3 protein is CAWTTTGTRGTQYF. The CDR3 DNA reads as TGTGCCTGGACTACGACCGGGACTCGGGGTACGCAGTATTTT.

The chain employs TRBV19 and TRBJ1-1; D is unclear. The V gene lost 0 bases and the J gene lost 5 bases, with 7 bases spanning the gap. CDR1 and CDR2 from the germline V gene are LNHDA and SQIVND (reference sequence). This CDR3 region has 13 residues. The CDR3 loop reads CASSIEVGTEAFF. DNA of the CDR3: TGTGCCAGTAGTATAGAAGTCGGTACTGAAGCTTTCTTT.

This clone was seen only once. The CDR3 nucleotides read TGTGCCTGCAATACAGGCGCAACTAATGAAAAACTGTTTTTT. Translation: CACNTGATNEKLFF. The chain employs TRBV30 and TRBJ1-4; a possible D gene is TRBD1 (5 bases). Germline loops: CDR1 GTSNPN, CDR2 SVGIG (reference sequence). CDR3 length: 14 amino acids. Deletions cut 6 bases from V and 0 bases from J, with 11 bases between.

The V and J genes are TRBV7-9 and TRBJ2-7; D unresolved. Looked up from germline, CDR1 is SEHNR and CDR2 is FQNEAQ (reference sequence). The CDR3 length is 15 residues. V lost 5 bases and J 1 base, leaving 15 bases between the germline ends. CDR3 DNA sequence: TGTGCCAGCAGCGCGCACATCACCGGGTCCTACGAGCAGTACTTC. Protein sequence: CASSAHITGSYEQYF.

This clone was counted ten times or more. The genes are TRBV7-9 and TRBJ1-2; 8 bases match TRBD1. J lost 2 bases, V lost 8 bases, and 1 base had no gene match. The CDR3 sequence is 12 residues long. CDR1 is SEHNR, CDR2 FQNEAQ, per germline (reference sequence). CDR3 sequence: CASQGANYGYTF. CDR3 DNA: TGTGCCAGCCAGGGGGCAAACTATGGCTACACCTTC.

The J gene is TRBJ2-7, the V gene TRBV5-6; 9 bases map to TRBD1. V dropped 1 base and J dropped 4; count of bases not matched to a gene: 6. The germline V gene encodes CDR1 SGHDT and CDR2 YYEEEE. The CDR3 totals 15 residues. The CDR3: CASSLFGQGNYEQYF. CDR3 nucleotide sequence: TGTGCCAGCAGCTTGTTTGGACAGGGGAATTACGAGCAGTACTTC.

The chain combines TRBV27 with TRBJ1-2; no clear D. The germline gives CDR1 MNHEY, CDR2 SMNVEV (reference sequence). This CDR3 has 13 residues. V gave up 6 bases and J gave up 5 bases, with 13 bases separating them. CDR3 in DNA: TGTGCCAGCAGCTCTTTTGAGAGTTATGGCTACACCTTC. Translated: CASSSFESYGYTF.

The rearrangement links TRBV29-1 to TRBJ1-1; no clear D gene. This CDR3 is 12 amino acids long. The germline V gene has CDR1 SQVTM and CDR2 ANQGSEA. V was clipped by 7 bases and J by 5 bases, with 14 bases between them. For the CDR3, the DNA is TGCAGCGGGGAGGGAATGAGGACTGAAGCTTTCTTT. It yields the protein CSGEGMRTEAFF.

The chain links TRBV6-5 to TRBJ2-5, with D maybe TRBD2 (6 bases). This CDR3 is 12 amino acids long. CDR1 MNHEY and CDR2 SVGAGI come from the germline V gene. CDR3 sequence (DNA): TGTGACAACGGAGGGAGGCGAGAGACCCAGTACTTC. It encodes CDNGGRRETQYF.